The 25 T cell receptor beta chains in this list originate from one sample, sequenced in a study of cytomegalovirus exposure and HLA in healthy donors. The PCR used 60 Vbeta and 13 Jbeta primers. Clones were read by immunoSEQ multiplex PCR, and TCRdb kept only the in-frame ones, dropping some. The data contain 180,000 or so clones, just over 75% of them singletons. What was sequenced was PBMCs. The receptors originated from a woman aged 55-69 years in good health and CMV-seropositive.

The V call is TRBV11-2, the J call TRBJ2-1; 7 positions match TRBD2. V dropped 0 bases and J dropped 2; count of bases not matched to a gene: 1. The CDR3 totals 15 residues. The germline V gene has CDR1 SGHAT and CDR2 FQNNGV. CDR3 protein: CASSLEAGTYNEQFF. DNA for the CDR3: TGTGCCAGCAGCTTAGAAGCGGGAACCTACAATGAGCAGTTCTTC.

This chain joins TRBV9 and TRBJ1-1; D call uncertain. CDR1 and CDR2 from the germline V gene are SGDLS and YYNGEE. The CDR3 is 15 residues long. V was cut by 0 bases and J by 4 bases, with 13 bases left in between. In DNA form, the CDR3 reads TGTGCCAGCAGCGTAGTCCCCTCGGGAACCACTGAAGCTTTCTTT. Translation: CASSVVPSGTTEAFF.

The J gene is TRBJ2-1, the V gene TRBV4-3; 8 bases fit TRBD2. Germline CDR1 is LGHNA and CDR2 is YSLEER. The CDR3 runs to 17 residues. Trimming removed 4 bases from V and 0 bases from J; junction bases left unmatched: 8. CDR3 protein: CASSPRSGGSSYNEQFF. The CDR3 DNA is TGCGCCAGCAGCCCACGGTCGGGGGGGAGCTCCTACAATGAGCAGTTCTTC.

This chain connects TRBV5-4 to TRBJ2-5; 9 bases fit TRBD1. The J call is uncertain, as TRBJ2-7 better fits the DNA end. The CDR3 spans 15 residues. CDR1 and CDR2 from the germline V gene are SGHNT and YYREEE (reference sequence). This chain's CDR3 is CASSSPGTGLNEQYF. In DNA form, the CDR3 reads TGTGCCAGCAGCTCACCCGGGACAGGGTTAAACGAGCAGTACTTC.

The chain combines TRBV5-1 with TRBJ2-3; maybe TRBD2 (6 bases). There are 15 residues in the CDR3. CDR1 and CDR2 from the germline V gene are SGHRS and YFSETQ. V lost 7 bases and J lost 0, with 15 bases in between. CDR3 amino acids: CASGYSGPSTDTQYF. CDR3 bases: TGCGCCAGCGGCTATAGCGGTCCTAGCACAGATACGCAGTATTTT.

This clone has a single count. The chain joins TRBV5-1 to TRBJ2-7, with D possibly matching TRBD1 (6 bases). The CDR3 spans 13 residues. Germline V gene lookup returns CDR1 SGHRS and CDR2 YFSETQ. V was trimmed by 4 bases and J by 4 bases, leaving 12 bases between them. CDR3 amino acids: CASSASQGYEQYF. The CDR3 region has the DNA TGCGCCAGCAGCGCTTCACAGGGTTACGAGCAGTACTTC.

V usage is TRBV5-1 and J usage is TRBJ2-1; D might be TRBD2 (5 bases). The germline V and J ends were trimmed by 0 bases and 3 bases, with 13 bases remaining between them. CDR1 is SGHRS, CDR2 YFSETQ, per germline. This CDR3 spans 16 amino acids. In DNA, the CDR3 is TGCGCCAGCAGCTTGGACCCCGGGGTAAACTACAATGAGCAGTTCTTC. It specifies CASSLDPGVNYNEQFF.

This clone was counted only a few times. V is TRBV5-5 and J is TRBJ1-6; D unresolved. The germline V and J ends were trimmed by 2 bases and 7 bases, with 22 bases remaining between them. This CDR3 spans 18 amino acids. In germline, CDR1 is SGHKS, CDR2 YYEKEE (reference sequence). DNA of the CDR3: TGTGCCAGCAGCTTTCAGGCTTCAGGACCAGGAGGGAATTCACCCCTCCACTTT. This codes for CASSFQASGPGGNSPLHF.

The chain couples TRBV19 to TRBJ2-5; 7 bases agree with TRBD1. CDR1 is LNHDA and CDR2 is SQIVND in the germline V gene (reference sequence). The CDR3 has 13 amino acids. J lost 2 bases, V lost 4 bases, and 1 base had no gene match. CDR3 DNA: TGTGCCAGTAGTAGGGGACAGCAAGAGACCCAGTACTTC. It yields the protein CASSRGQQETQYF.

This chain links TRBV10-3 with TRBJ2-1; D is perhaps TRBD2 (6 bases). V lost 0 bases to trimming and J lost 10 bases, with 16 bases between them. The CDR3 is 15 amino acids. Germline CDR1 is ENHRY and CDR2 is SYGVKD. CDR3 sequence reads: CAISESPSIRGEQFF. The CDR3 nucleotides are TGTGCCATCAGTGAGTCCCCTAGCATCCGGGGGGAGCAGTTCTTC.

The chain joins TRBV5-4 to TRBJ2-7, with D possibly being TRBD1 (6 bases). Looked up from germline, CDR1 is SGHNT and CDR2 is YYREEE (reference sequence). Trimming removed 4 bases at V and 3 bases at J, with 11 bases between. The length of the CDR3 is 13 residues. CDR3 sequence: CASSRDNLYEQYF. CDR3 in DNA: TGTGCCAGCAGCCGGGACAACCTCTACGAGCAGTACTTC.

The rearrangement links TRBV5-1 to TRBJ1-6; D unresolved. Germline V gene lookup returns CDR1 SGHRS and CDR2 YFSETQ. V shed 0 bases and J shed 2 bases, with 9 bases lying between them. The CDR3 loop spans 16 amino acids. The CDR3 loop is CASSLAGVTYNSPLHF. In nucleotides, the CDR3 is TGCGCCAGCAGCTTGGCCGGGGTCACCTATAATTCACCCCTCCACTTT.

The chain recombines TRBV6-5 with TRBJ2-7, with TRBD1 matching 9 bases. The CDR3 totals 15 residues. Germline lookup yields CDR1 MNHEY and CDR2 SVGAGI. V gave up 6 bases and J gave up 1 base; unmatched junction bases: 7. The CDR3 nucleotides are TGTGCCAGCAGCCGCGGGGACAGGGATTCCTACGAGCAGTACTTC. Amino acids: CASSRGDRDSYEQYF.

This clone has more than one count but fewer than ten. Within the sample, other DNA sequences also encode this same CDR3. The rearrangement uses TRBV5-4 and TRBJ2-7; 11 bases align to TRBD2. The CDR3 extends over 15 amino acids. Germline values: CDR1 SGHNT, CDR2 YYREEE (reference sequence). V was clipped by 4 bases and J by 3 bases; unmatched bases: 6. CDR3 in amino acids: CASSLALAGVYEQYF. The CDR3 bases are TGTGCCAGCAGCCTGGCACTAGCGGGAGTCTACGAGCAGTACTTC.

The V and J genes are TRBV5-1 and TRBJ2-5; 10 bases agree with TRBD1. V lost 4 bases to trimming and J lost 3 bases; unmatched junction nucleotides: 3. CDR3 length: 14 amino acids. Germline-derived CDR1 and CDR2 are SGHRS and YFSETQ. The CDR3 here is CASSPGQGKETQYF. The CDR3 DNA reads as TGCGCCAGCAGCCCGGGACAGGGGAAAGAGACCCAGTACTTC.

This chain links TRBV27 with TRBJ2-2; 8 bases map to TRBD2. CDR3 size: 19 residues. V trimming: 2 bases; J trimming: 0 bases; junction bases outside the gene matches: 11. From germline, CDR1 is MNHEY and CDR2 SMNVEV (reference sequence). The DNA for the CDR3 is TGTGCCAGCAGTTTAAAAAAAGCGGGGGTTACCACGAACACCGGGGAGCTGTTTTTT. Translation: CASSLKKAGVTTNTGELFF.

The CDR3 sequence is CASTSQGFHEQYF. The CDR3 nucleotides read TGTGCCAGCACCTCACAGGGGTTCCACGAGCAGTACTTC. V is TRBV5-4 and J is TRBJ2-7; 7 bases line up with TRBD1. This CDR3 has 13 residues. In germline, CDR1 is SGHNT, CDR2 YYREEE (reference sequence). Trimming took 6 bases from V and 5 from J; bases not matched to a gene: 8.

This clone was detected only a few times. CDR3 nucleotides: TGTGCCAGCAGTGAAACGGGGTTGAGTGAGCAGTTCTTC. Its translation is CASSETGLSEQFF. This chain joins TRBV6-1 and TRBJ2-1; tentatively, D is TRBD2 (5 bases). The V gene lost 2 bases and the J gene lost 9 bases, with 11 bases spanning the gap. The CDR3 has 13 residues. The V gene's germline CDR1 is MNHNS and CDR2 SASEGT.

This chain's CDR3 is CASSRPGNGGEQFF. The CDR3 DNA reads TGCGCCAGCAGCCGACCGGGTAACGGGGGTGAGCAGTTCTTC. The chain combines TRBV5-1 with TRBJ2-1; maybe TRBD2 (6 bases). Trimming took off 4 bases at V and 9 bases at J, with 17 bases between the two ends. The CDR3 totals 14 residues. Germline V lookup: CDR1 SGHRS, CDR2 YFSETQ.

J is TRBJ2-7 and V is TRBV7-9; the match to TRBD2 covers 16 bases. Unmatched junction bases numbered 2, after V lost 10 bases and J lost 5 bases. This CDR3 is built from 13 residues. Germline V CDR1 and CDR2: SEHNR, FQNEAQ (reference sequence). The DNA of the CDR3 is TGTGCCACCGGGACTAGCGGGGGGGACGAGCAGTACTTC. It yields the protein CATGTSGGDEQYF. The whole variable domain, remainder taken from reference TRBV7-9 and TRBJ2-7, is DTGVSQNPRHKITKRGQNVTFRCDPISEHNRLYWYRQTLGQGPEFLTYFQNEAQLEKSRLLSDRFSAERPKGSFSTLEIQRTEQGDSAMYLCATGTSGGDEQYFGPGTRLTVT.

This clone was counted a few times. V gene TRBV4-1 combines with J gene TRBJ2-3, with TRBD2 as a possible D gene (6 bases). V lost 4 bases, J lost 0 bases, and 20 bases lay in between. The CDR3 runs to 18 residues. CDR1 and CDR2 from the germline V gene are MGHRA and YSYEKL. CDR3 residues: CASSLQKPSDTSTDTQYF. DNA for the CDR3: TGCGCCAGCAGCCTCCAAAAACCTAGCGACACTAGCACAGATACGCAGTATTTT.

The chain employs TRBV5-1 and TRBJ2-3; 8 bases are a match to TRBD1. Germline V gives CDR1 SGHRS, CDR2 YFSETQ. With 5 bases clipped from V and 5 bases from J, the junction kept 4 bases outside the gene matches. There are 13 residues in the CDR3. CDR3 residues: CASRQGARDTQYF. The CDR3 DNA follows: TGCGCCAGCAGGCAGGGGGCTAGAGATACGCAGTATTTT.

The chain carries TRBV28 and TRBJ1-5, with D possibly matching TRBD1 (6 bases). V was clipped by 4 bases and J by 8 bases, with 18 bases between them. The CDR3 is 15 residues long. Germline CDR1 and CDR2: MDHEN and SYDVKM. CDR3 nucleotide sequence: TGTGCCAGCAGTTCCCCCCAGGGGTTAGTGGAGCCCCAGCATTTT. Translation: CASSSPQGLVEPQHF.

This chain uses TRBV12-5 with TRBJ2-5; D call uncertain. The V gene lost 4 bases and the J gene lost 11 bases, with 14 bases spanning the gap. The CDR3 is 12 residues long. The germline gives CDR1 LGHNT, CDR2 FRNRAP. The CDR3 here is CASGSQVTRQYF. The CDR3 DNA reads TGTGCTAGTGGTTCTCAGGTGACAAGACAGTACTTC.

For this clone: The same CDR3 also results from other DNA sequences found in this sample. The genes are TRBV5-1 and TRBJ1-4, with D perhaps matching TRBD1 (6 bases). Looked up from germline, CDR1 is SGHRS and CDR2 is YFSETQ. CDR3 size: 14 residues. Trimming left V 4 bases short and J 4 bases short, with 11 bases between. The DNA of the CDR3 is TGCGCCAGCAGCCCCGGACAGCTTAATGAAAAACTGTTTTTT. Translating gives CASSPGQLNEKLFF. Combining the CDR3 with reference TRBV5-1 and TRBJ1-4 gives the whole variable domain KAGVTQTPRYLIKTRGQQVTLSCSPISGHRSVSWYQQTPGQGLQFLFEYFSETQRNKGNFPGRFSGRQFSNSRSEMNVSTLELGDSALYLCASSPGQLNEKLFFGSGTQLSVL.